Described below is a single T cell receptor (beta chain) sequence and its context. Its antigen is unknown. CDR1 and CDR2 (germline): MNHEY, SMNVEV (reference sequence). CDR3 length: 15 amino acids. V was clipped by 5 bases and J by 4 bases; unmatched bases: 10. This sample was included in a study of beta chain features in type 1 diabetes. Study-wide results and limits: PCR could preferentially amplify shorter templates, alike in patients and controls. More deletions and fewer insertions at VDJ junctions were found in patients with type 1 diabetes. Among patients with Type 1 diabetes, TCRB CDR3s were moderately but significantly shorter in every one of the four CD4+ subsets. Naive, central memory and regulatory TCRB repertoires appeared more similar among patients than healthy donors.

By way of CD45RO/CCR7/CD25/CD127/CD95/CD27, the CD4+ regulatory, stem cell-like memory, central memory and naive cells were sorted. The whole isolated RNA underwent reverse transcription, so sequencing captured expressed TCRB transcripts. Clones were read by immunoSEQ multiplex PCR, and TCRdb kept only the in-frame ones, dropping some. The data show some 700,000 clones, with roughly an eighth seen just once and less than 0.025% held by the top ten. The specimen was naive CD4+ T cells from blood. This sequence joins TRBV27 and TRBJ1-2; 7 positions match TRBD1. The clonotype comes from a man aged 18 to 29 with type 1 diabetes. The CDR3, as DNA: TGTGCCAGCAGTCCAACAGACAGGGATACCTATGGCTACACCTTC. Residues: CASSPTDRDTYGYTF.